A selection of T cell receptor beta chains follows, all from one sample in a study of CD8+ T cells in alopecia areata. Assay: immunoSEQ multiplex PCR; the TCRdb copy retains only in-frame clones and omits some. The table records 120,000 to 150,000 clones, roughly four fifths of them present only once. Here the sequenced sample was CD8+ T cells sorted from blood, taken at week 4, from a patient treated with tofacitinib. All receptors come from a human donor with alopecia areata. CDR3s include the opening cysteine and the closing phenylalanine or tryptophan. The D gene is left open where the match is weak. Clone size is shown for a subset of rows, as once, few, many or a class of expanded clone.

V gene	J gene	D gene	clone size	CDR3 protein	CDR3 DNA
TRBV19	TRBJ2-2	NA	NA	CASSIPPVGPKGELFF	TGTGCCAGTAGTATCCCCCCAGTTGGACCCAAAGGCGAGCTGTTTTTT
TRBV19	TRBJ2-7	NA	NA	CASSIDLGQGAYEQYF	TGTGCCAGTAGTATTGACCTGGGGCAGGGCGCCTACGAGCAGTACTTC
TRBV9	TRBJ2-5	TRBD1	NA	CASSPGTGVTQYF	TGTGCCAGCAGCCCTGGGACAGGGGTGACCCAGTACTTC
TRBV7-2	TRBJ2-7	TRBD1	NA	CASSFRQGASEQYF	TGTGCCAGCAGCTTTCGACAGGGGGCATCCGAGCAGTACTTC
TRBV7-9	TRBJ2-5	TRBD2	NA	CASSSLGASGPQETQYF	TGTGCCAGCAGCTCCCTAGGGGCTAGCGGACCACAAGAGACCCAGTACTTC
TRBV7-9	TRBJ2-5	NA	NA	CASSLQETQYF	TGTGCCAGCAGCTTACAAGAGACCCAGTACTTC
TRBV7-9	TRBJ1-4	NA	few	CASSSMTATNEKLFF	TGTGCCAGCAGCTCGATGACAGCAACTAATGAAAAACTGTTTTTT
TRBV27	TRBJ2-2	NA	NA	CASSLSVSPGELFF	TGTGCCAGCAGTTTATCGGTCAGTCCCGGGGAGCTGTTTTTT
TRBV5-4	TRBJ1-1	NA	NA	CASSFGGTEAFF	TGTGCCAGCAGCTTCGGGGGCACTGAAGCTTTCTTT
TRBV13	TRBJ2-3	NA	NA	CASSLGSGRSTDTQYF	TGTGCCAGCAGCTTAGGCAGTGGCCGAAGCACAGATACGCAGTATTTT
TRBV6-5	TRBJ1-2	NA	NA	CASSYVPGLLGYTF	TGTGCCAGCAGTTACGTACCAGGGTTGCTTGGCTACACCTTC
TRBV11-2	TRBJ1-4	NA	NA	CASSLGRTLFF	TGTGCCAGCAGCTTAGGCCGCACCCTGTTTTTT
TRBV7-9	TRBJ2-3	NA	NA	CASSLDPTRDLRTDTQYF	TGTGCCAGCAGCTTAGATCCCACGCGGGACTTACGAACAGATACGCAGTATTTT
TRBV5-1	TRBJ2-7	TRBD2	NA	CASSPGRSTSGGFYEQYF	TGCGCCAGCAGCCCCGGGCGGTCGACTAGCGGGGGGTTCTACGAGCAGTACTTC
TRBV11-2	TRBJ2-5	NA	once	CASSLGSSLETQYF	TGTGCCAGCAGCTTGGGTTCAAGCTTGGAGACCCAGTACTTC
TRBV5-1	TRBJ1-5	NA	NA	CASSLVGGDQPQHF	TGCGCCAGCAGCTTGGTGGGCGGGGATCAGCCCCAGCATTTT
TRBV29-1	TRBJ2-3	NA	NA	CSVVGGLADTQYF	TGCAGCGTTGTCGGGGGGCTGGCGGATACGCAGTATTTT
TRBV29-1	TRBJ2-1	TRBD2	NA	CSVEDALDERGGPLSYNEQFF	TGCAGCGTTGAAGATGCTCTCGACGAGCGGGGGGGCCCTCTCTCCTACAATGAGCAGTTCTTC
TRBV7-2	TRBJ2-3	NA	medium-sized	CASSLDGPLDTQYF	TGTGCCAGCAGCTTAGACGGTCCCCTAGATACGCAGTATTTT
TRBV6-5	TRBJ2-7	TRBD1	NA	CASSSGTGKYEQYF	TGTGCCAGCAGTTCCGGGACAGGGAAGTACGAGCAGTACTTC
TRBV10-3	TRBJ1-2	NA	NA	CAITDGHPDNYGYTF	TGTGCCATCACCGATGGACATCCCGATAACTATGGCTACACCTTC
TRBV4-3	TRBJ2-7	NA	once	CASSQAVGGFYEQYF	TGCGCCAGCAGCCAAGCCGTGGGGGGCTTCTACGAGCAGTACTTC
TRBV5-4	TRBJ1-1	TRBD1	few	CASSFDRDEAFF	TGTGCCAGCAGCTTTGACAGGGACGAAGCTTTCTTT
TRBV7-9	TRBJ2-3	TRBD1	NA	CASRTGTGKTDTQYF	TGTGCCAGCAGAACCGGGACAGGGAAAACAGATACGCAGTATTTT
TRBV29-1	TRBJ2-2	NA	NA	CSVEWGAWYTGELFF	TGCAGCGTTGAGTGGGGGGCTTGGTACACCGGGGAGCTGTTTTTT
TRBV4-3	TRBJ2-7	TRBD1	few	CASSHSSTGESYEQYF	TGCGCCAGCAGCCATTCTTCGACAGGGGAATCCTACGAGCAGTACTTC
TRBV6-5	TRBJ2-1	NA	NA	CASGRTSYNEQFF	TGTGCCAGCGGAAGGACCTCCTACAATGAGCAGTTCTTC
TRBV6-1	TRBJ1-1	TRBD1	once	CASSLGQGRSTEAFF	TGTGCCAGCAGTCTAGGACAGGGGAGGTCCACTGAAGCTTTCTTT
TRBV4-1	TRBJ2-7	NA	NA	CASSQEGATSYEQYF	TGCGCCAGCAGCCAAGAGGGGGCCACCTCCTACGAGCAGTACTTC
TRBV10-3	TRBJ2-5	TRBD1	once	CAISDPGQGARETQYF	TGTGCCATCAGTGACCCTGGGCAGGGGGCGAGGGAGACCCAGTACTTC
TRBV28	TRBJ2-5	NA	once	CASSLGSNQETQYF	TGTGCCAGCAGTTTAGGGTCCAACCAAGAGACCCAGTACTTC
TRBV19	TRBJ2-7	TRBD1	few	CASTVGQGYEQYF	TGTGCCAGTACCGTGGGACAGGGCTACGAGCAGTACTTC
TRBV19	TRBJ1-5	NA	once	CASSNSGRFNQPQHF	TGTGCCAGTAGCAACTCGGGACGGTTCAATCAGCCCCAGCATTTT
TRBV7-9	TRBJ2-1	TRBD2	NA	CASSPGIPREAHEQFF	TGTGCCAGCAGCCCGGGGATCCCTCGGGAGGCCCATGAGCAGTTCTTC
TRBV19	TRBJ2-2	NA	NA	CASSIWGSNTGELFF	TGTGCCAGTAGTATTTGGGGATCGAACACCGGGGAGCTGTTTTTT
TRBV27	TRBJ2-5	NA	NA	CASRDVRGETQYF	TGTGCCAGCAGAGACGTTAGGGGAGAGACCCAGTACTTC
TRBV6-1	TRBJ2-5	NA	NA	CASSDHRETQYF	TGTGCCAGCAGTGATCACAGGGAGACCCAGTACTTC
TRBV6-5	TRBJ2-5	NA	NA	CASTALVQETQYF	TGTGCCAGCACGGCGCTGGTCCAAGAGACCCAGTACTTC
TRBV15	TRBJ2-7	NA	NA	CATSRDRVSLAAGSEQYF	TGTGCCACCAGCAGAGATCGCGTCTCCTTAGCTGCGGGGAGCGAGCAGTACTTC
TRBV19	TRBJ2-5	TRBD1	NA	CASSTQGAQETQYF	TGTGCCAGTAGTACGCAGGGGGCCCAAGAGACCCAGTACTTC
TRBV19	TRBJ2-1	TRBD2	once	CASSIKTSGVDEQFF	TGTGCCAGTAGTATTAAGACTAGCGGGGTAGATGAGCAGTTCTTC
TRBV9	TRBJ2-1	TRBD2	few	CASSAPTSGLTYNEQFF	TGTGCCAGCAGCGCTCCGACTAGCGGTCTAACCTACAATGAGCAGTTCTTC
TRBV7-9	TRBJ2-7	NA	NA	CASRATGSSYEQYF	TGTGCCAGCAGAGCGACAGGTTCTTCCTACGAGCAGTACTTC
TRBV6-6	TRBJ2-5	TRBD1	NA	CASSYPNRDRQETQYF	TGTGCCAGCAGTTACCCTAACCGGGACAGACAAGAGACCCAGTACTTC
TRBV7-8	TRBJ2-7	TRBD1	NA	CASSSRQGNEQYF	TGTGCCAGCAGCTCCCGACAGGGGAACGAGCAGTACTTC
TRBV19	TRBJ1-5	TRBD1	NA	CASSIGAGGQPQHF	TGTGCCAGTAGTATAGGGGCAGGGGGGCAGCCCCAGCATTTT
TRBV13	TRBJ2-7	TRBD2	NA	CASSSGLASYEQYF	TGTGCCAGCAGCTCGGGACTAGCTTCATACGAGCAGTACTTC
TRBV28	TRBJ1-2	NA	once	CASSELGGDDYGYTF	TGTGCCAGCAGCGAGCTTGGAGGCGACGACTATGGCTACACCTTC
TRBV7-8	TRBJ2-3	TRBD2	NA	CASSLIGAGLAFSTDTQYF	TGTGCCAGCAGCTTAATCGGGGCGGGACTAGCGTTTAGCACAGATACGCAGTATTTT
TRBV6-6	TRBJ2-5	NA	NA	CASSYPSTQETQYF	TGTGCCAGCAGTTATCCCAGTACGCAAGAGACCCAGTACTTC
TRBV19	TRBJ1-1	NA	NA	CASTYRDTEAFF	TGTGCCAGTACCTACAGGGACACTGAAGCTTTCTTT
TRBV5-6	TRBJ2-1	NA	NA	CASSLKTYNEQFF	TGTGCCAGCAGCTTGAAGACCTACAATGAGCAGTTCTTC